The T cell receptor (beta chain) described here comes from a study of control samples from healthy donors and cancer patients. Germline values: CDR1 LGHNA, CDR2 YSLEER. The CDR3 contains 13 residues. The ends were cut back, 0 bases at V and 9 bases at J, with 10 bases in the middle. TCRdb keeps only in-frame clones here, not all; method: immunoSEQ multiplex PCR. The sample includes fewer than 500,000 clones, around 90% of them seen just once. The receptor was isolated from a man aged 35 to 55 with head and neck cancer. What was sequenced was PBMCs. The rearrangement links TRBV4-3 to TRBJ2-3, with D tentatively TRBD1 (5 bases). The CDR3 coding sequence is TGCGCCAGCAGCCAAGACATAAAGGGGACGCAGTATTTT. Encoded protein: CASSQDIKGTQYF.